This section outlines one TCR beta chain sequence together with its context. The antigen is unknown. One end of the junction fails to match germline, which may point to a read error. These data come from a study of tumor-infiltrating lymphocytes in primary liver carcinoma. Overall study results and limits: Tumor-adjacent and tumor-blood pairs showed less overlap than tumor region pairs.

The CDR3 has 15 amino acids. CDR1 is SGHNT, CDR2 YENEEA, per germline. The source material, about 17-31 mg of unsorted bulk tissue, was used to co-extract RNA and DNA. Separate regions, five per tumor, were sampled. Constant-region priming of 500 ng total RNA yielded TCR beta cDNA. Modified slightly, ARM-PCR produced TCR beta libraries over three nested multiplex PCR rounds. Two initial PCR rounds of about 9 cycles each paired TRBV1-TRBV30 forward primers with a C-beta reverse primer. Each CDR3 protein is one row after TCRdb ran MiXCR on the multiplex PCR reads. This table has roughly 200,000 distinct CDR3 sequences, about 85% appearing once.

Sequenced input: tumor tissue from primary liver carcinoma. The clonotype originates from a man aged 40-49 years with primary liver carcinoma and hepatitis B virus infection. The rearrangement uses TRBV11-3 and TRBJ2-3, with 10 bases aligning to TRBD2. CDR3 sequence (DNA): TGTCCCAGCAGCTTTAGCGGGAGGCGCACAAATACGCAGTATTTT. Encoded protein: CPSSFSGRRTNTQYF.